The clone carrying this T cell receptor (beta chain) was observed at least ten times. Trimming at V came to 3 bases and at J to 10 bases, leaving 9 bases not matched to a gene. The length of the CDR3 is 15 residues. Germline V gene lookup returns CDR1 MDHEN and CDR2 SYDVKM. This sample is drawn from a study of T-cell reconstitution after alpha-beta-depleted transplantation in children. Preparation of the TCRbeta library involved a method that used unique molecular identifiers. TCRdb processed the PCR reads anew with MiXCR; each CDR3 protein has one entry. Here the sample spans some 590,000 distinct CDR3 sequences, roughly a tenth being singletons.

The TCR originated in a human donor who donated a stem cell graft to a child with acute myeloid leukemia. Sequenced here: PBMCs from the stem cell graft donor, sampled from the stem cell graft. The V and J genes are TRBV28 and TRBJ2-1; 10 bases line up with TRBD2. The CDR3 DNA is TGTGCCAGCAGTTTCCCTCTAGCGGGAGTACGGGAGCAGTTCTTC. Translation gives CASSFPLAGVREQFF.